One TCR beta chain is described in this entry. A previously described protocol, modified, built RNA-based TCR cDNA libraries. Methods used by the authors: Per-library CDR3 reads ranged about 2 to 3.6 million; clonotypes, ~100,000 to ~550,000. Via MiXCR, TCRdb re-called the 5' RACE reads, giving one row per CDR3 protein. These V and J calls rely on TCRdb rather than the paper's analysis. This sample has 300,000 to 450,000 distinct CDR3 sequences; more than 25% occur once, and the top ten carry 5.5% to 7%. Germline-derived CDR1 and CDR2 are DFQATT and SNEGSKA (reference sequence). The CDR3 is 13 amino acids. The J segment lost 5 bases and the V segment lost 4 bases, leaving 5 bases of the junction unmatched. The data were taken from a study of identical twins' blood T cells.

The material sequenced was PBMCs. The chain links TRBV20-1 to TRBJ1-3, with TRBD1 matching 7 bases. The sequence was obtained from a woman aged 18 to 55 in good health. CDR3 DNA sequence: TGCAGTGCTACTGAACAGGGGAGAAACACCATATATTTT. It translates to CSATEQGRNTIYF.